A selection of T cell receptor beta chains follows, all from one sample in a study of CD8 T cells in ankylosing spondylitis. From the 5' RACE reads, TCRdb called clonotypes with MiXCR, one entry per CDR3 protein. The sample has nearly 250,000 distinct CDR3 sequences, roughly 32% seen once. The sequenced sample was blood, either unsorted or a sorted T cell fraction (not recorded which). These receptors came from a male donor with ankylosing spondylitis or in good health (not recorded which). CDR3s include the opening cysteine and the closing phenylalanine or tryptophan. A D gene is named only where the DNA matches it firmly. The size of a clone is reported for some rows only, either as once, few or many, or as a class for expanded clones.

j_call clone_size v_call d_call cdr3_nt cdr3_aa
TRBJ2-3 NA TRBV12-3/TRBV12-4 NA TGTGCCAGCAGTTCACTATGGCAGGGCGGCACAGATACGCAGTATTTT CASSSLWQGGTDTQYF
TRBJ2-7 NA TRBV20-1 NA TGCAGTGCTAGACCACTTTGGGGCGAATCCTCCTACGAGCAGTACTTC CSARPLWGESSYEQYF
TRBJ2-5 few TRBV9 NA TGTGCCAGCAGCGTGAGCGGAGCGAACCAAGAGACCCAGTACTTC CASSVSGANQETQYF
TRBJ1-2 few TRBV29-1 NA TGCAGCGTCCCGAGGAAGGCTAACTATGGCTACACCTTC CSVPRKANYGYTF
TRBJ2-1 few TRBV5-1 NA TGCGCCAGCAGGGAGAGACTAGATCAAGAGCAGTTCTTC CASRERLDQEQFF
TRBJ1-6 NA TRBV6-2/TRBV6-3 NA TGTGCCAGCACCCAGACATCTGGATCACCCCTCCACTTT CASTQTSGSPLHF
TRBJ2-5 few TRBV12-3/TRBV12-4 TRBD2 TGTGCCAGCAGTTTAGCACAAGCGGGGGCTCAAGAGACCCAGTACTTC CASSLAQAGAQETQYF
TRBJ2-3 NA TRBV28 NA TGTGCCAGCAGTTTCGGTATCAGCACAGATACGCAGTATTTT CASSFGISTDTQYF
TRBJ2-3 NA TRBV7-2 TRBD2 TGTGCCAGCAGCTTAGGGGTAGCGGGGGCCCTAATGCAGTATTTT CASSLGVAGALMQYF
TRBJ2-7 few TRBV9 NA TGTGCCAGCAGCGTAGGAGTGGGGTACAGGGTTCCCTACGAGCAGTACTTC CASSVGVGYRVPYEQYF
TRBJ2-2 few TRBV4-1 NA TGCGCCAGCAGTCGGGACGTTCCTCCCGGGGAGCTGTTTTTT CASSRDVPPGELFF
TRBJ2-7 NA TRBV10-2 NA TGCGCCAGCAGGGCCTTCGGAGTACCGGCCGAGCAGTACTTC CASRAFGVPAEQYF
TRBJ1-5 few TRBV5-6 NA TGTGCCAGCAGTTTTGGGATGGATAATCAGCCCCAGCATTTT CASSFGMDNQPQHF
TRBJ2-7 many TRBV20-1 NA TGCAGTGCTAGAGGGGACCTCTACGAGCAGTACTTC CSARGDLYEQYF
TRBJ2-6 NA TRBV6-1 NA TGTGCCAGCTATTCAGGTTCATCTGGGGCCAACGTCCTGACTTTC CASYSGSSGANVLTF
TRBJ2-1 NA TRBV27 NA TGTGCCACCCGAAGGTGGGGAGAGCACAATGAGCAGTTCTTC CATRRWGEHNEQFF
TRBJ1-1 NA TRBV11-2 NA TGTGCCAGCAGCCTTCCCTCGAACACTGAAGCTTTCTTT CASSLPSNTEAFF
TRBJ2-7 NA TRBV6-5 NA TGTGCCAGCAGTTACTCGAGCGGGTGGACCTCCGAGCAGTACTTC CASSYSSGWTSEQYF
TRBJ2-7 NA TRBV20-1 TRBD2 TGCAGTGCCAACGATTTTCGGACTAGCGGGGGCTCCCTAGACGAGCAGTACTTC CSANDFRTSGGSLDEQYF
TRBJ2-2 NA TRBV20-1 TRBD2 TGCAGTGCTAGAAAACCCGGGACTAGCAACACCGGGGAGCTGTTTTTT CSARKPGTSNTGELFF
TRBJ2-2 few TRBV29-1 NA TGCAGCGTTGAAAGGGGGACCGGGGAGCTGTTTTTT CSVERGTGELFF
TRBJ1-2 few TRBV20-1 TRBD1 TGCAGTGCTAGCAAGACAGGGTACTATGGCTACACCTTC CSASKTGYYGYTF
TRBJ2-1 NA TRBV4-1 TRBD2 TGCGCCAGCAGCCTCACCGGGACTAGCGGGGAAGAGCAGTTCTTC CASSLTGTSGEEQFF
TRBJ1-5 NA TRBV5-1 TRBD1 TGCGCCAGCAGCTTGTCGGGACAGGGGAATCAGCCCCAGCATTTT CASSLSGQGNQPQHF
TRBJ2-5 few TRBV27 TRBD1 TGTGCCAGCAGTATCCGGACAGGGAAAGAGACCCAGTACTTC CASSIRTGKETQYF
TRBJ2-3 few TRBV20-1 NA TGCAGTGCTAGAGACCTCCTCGGGCAGGGTCGGTTGGCAGATACGCAGTATTTT CSARDLLGQGRLADTQYF
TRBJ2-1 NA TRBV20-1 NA TGCAGTGCTAGAGGGGGGCCCTCCTACAATGAGCAGTTCTTC CSARGGPSYNEQFF
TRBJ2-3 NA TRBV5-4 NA TGTGCCAGCAGCTTGCTGGGGGACCCACACACAGATACGCAGTATTTT CASSLLGDPHTDTQYF
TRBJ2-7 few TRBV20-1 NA TGCAGTGCTACCAGGACAGACTACGAGCAGTACTTC CSATRTDYEQYF
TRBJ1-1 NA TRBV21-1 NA TGTGCCAGCAGCAAAGACCGGGGGCACACTGAAGCTTTCTTT CASSKDRGHTEAFF
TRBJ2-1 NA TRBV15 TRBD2 TGTGCCACCAGCAGCCCTGGGGGGGGAAGCAATGAGCAGTTCTTC CATSSPGGGSNEQFF